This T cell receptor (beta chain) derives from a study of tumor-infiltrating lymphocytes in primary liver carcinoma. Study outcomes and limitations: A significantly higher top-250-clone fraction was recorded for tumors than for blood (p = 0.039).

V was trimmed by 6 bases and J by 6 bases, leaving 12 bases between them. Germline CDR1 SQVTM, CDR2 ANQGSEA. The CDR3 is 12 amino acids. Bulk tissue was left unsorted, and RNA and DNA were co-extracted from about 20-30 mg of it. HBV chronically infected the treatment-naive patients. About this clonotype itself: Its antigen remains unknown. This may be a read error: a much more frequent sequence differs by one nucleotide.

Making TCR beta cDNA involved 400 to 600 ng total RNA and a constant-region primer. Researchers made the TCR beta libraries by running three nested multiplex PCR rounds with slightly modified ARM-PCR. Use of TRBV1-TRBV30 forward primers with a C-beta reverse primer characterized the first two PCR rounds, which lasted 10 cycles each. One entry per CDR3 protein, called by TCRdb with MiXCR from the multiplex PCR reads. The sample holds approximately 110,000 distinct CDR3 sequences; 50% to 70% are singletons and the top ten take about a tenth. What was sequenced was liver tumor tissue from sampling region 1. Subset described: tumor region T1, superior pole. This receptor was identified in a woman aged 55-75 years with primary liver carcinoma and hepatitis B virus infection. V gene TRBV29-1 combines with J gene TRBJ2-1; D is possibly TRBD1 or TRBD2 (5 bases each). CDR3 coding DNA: TGCAGCGTCCGGGACGTGGTCAATGAGCAGTTCTTC. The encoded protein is CSVRDVVNEQFF.